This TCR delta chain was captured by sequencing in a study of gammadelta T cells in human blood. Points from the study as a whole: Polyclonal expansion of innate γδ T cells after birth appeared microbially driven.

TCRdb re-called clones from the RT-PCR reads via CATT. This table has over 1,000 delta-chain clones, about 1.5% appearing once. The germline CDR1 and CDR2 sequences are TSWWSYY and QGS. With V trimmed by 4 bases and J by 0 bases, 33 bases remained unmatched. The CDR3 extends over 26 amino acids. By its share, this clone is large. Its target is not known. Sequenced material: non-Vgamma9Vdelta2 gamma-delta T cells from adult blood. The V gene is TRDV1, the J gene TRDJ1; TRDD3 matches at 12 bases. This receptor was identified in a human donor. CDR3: CALGAPRAFLVHWGIPPPSYTDKLIF. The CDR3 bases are TGTGCTCTTGGGGCTCCAAGGGCCTTCCTTGTTCACTGGGGGATACCACCACCCTCGTACACCGATAAACTCATCTTT.